This TCR beta chain was identified during a study of blood T cell repertoires in COVID-19. Study at large: COVID-19 samples, acute and convalescent, were from the United States, Italy and Spain.

The CDR3 loop spans 15 amino acids. Trimming took off 3 bases at V and 5 bases at J, with 16 bases between the two ends. Germline V gene lookup returns CDR1 MDHEN and CDR2 SYDVKM. As originally analysed: Amplifying reference gene primers gave estimates of nucleated cell counts. Produced via immunoSEQ multiplex PCR; TCRdb's table is partial and in-frame only. The V and J calls and clone size are taken from that table; D and trimming were inferred from the DNA. Seen here are 250,000 or so clones, 82% observed once, and the top ten hold approximately 1.9%. The TCR was taken from a woman older than 75 with acute or convalescent COVID-19. V and J are TRBV28 and TRBJ2-5, with TRBD2 as a possible D gene (5 bases). Sequencing was carried out using peripheral blood. The CDR3 loop reads CASSFRRSGSETQYF. The CDR3, as DNA: TGTGCCAGCAGTTTTCGTCGGAGCGGTTCTGAGACCCAGTACTTC.